Below, 6 T cell receptor beta chains from the same sample are listed, as sequenced in a study of regulatory T cells in long-lasting Graves disease. Time point denoted: newly diagnosed GD, antithyroid drugs for less than 3 months. PBMC RNA was the source of the TCR library. With iRepertoire HTBI primers and Arm-PCR of CDR3 regions, TCR beta libraries were built. One entry per CDR3 protein, called by TCRdb with MiXCR from the multiplex PCR reads. Among about 610,000 distinct CDR3 sequences, more than 15% were seen once, and the ten largest hold more than 10%. The data were also submitted as part of a second study, on T cells in Graves' hyperthyroidism and ophthalmopathy.

This material consisted of peripheral blood mononuclear cells (PBMCs), taken at new diagnosis, from a patient treated with antithyroid drugs. These receptors all come from a man aged 18 to 29 with Graves disease.

CDR3 DNA sequence: TGTGCCAGCAGCGTAGGTTCGCGGCTCGAGCAGTACTTC. As protein: CASSVGSRLEQYF. The chain is built from TRBV9 and TRBJ2-7, with D uncertain. Germline V gives CDR1 SGDLS, CDR2 YYNGEE. V was shortened by 0 bases and J by 6 bases, with 10 bases between the two germline ends. The length of the CDR3 is 13 residues.

This clonotype was seen just once. The chain combines TRBV3-1 with TRBJ2-1; 8 nucleotides agree with TRBD2. This CDR3 is 15 amino acids long. J lost 6 bases, V lost 1 base, and 5 bases had no gene match. Per germline, CDR1 LGHDT and CDR2 YNNKEL (reference sequence). Written as DNA, the CDR3 is TGTGCCAGCAGCCAAGGGACTAGCCGCATCAATGAGCAGTTCTTC. Protein sequence: CASSQGTSRINEQFF.

Note on this clonotype: A much bigger clone sits one base away, suggesting this may be a read error. This chain connects TRBV2 to TRBJ2-1; no reliable D call. Germline V CDR1 and CDR2: SNHLY, FYNNEI. This CDR3 has 11 amino acids. The CDR3 here is CASSDDVLQLF. In nucleotides, the CDR3 is TGTGCCAGCAGTGATGATGTTCTCCAGTTATTC.

In this sample, this clonotype turned up many times. The chain uses TRBV5-1 and TRBJ1-3; 8 bases align to TRBD1. The V and J ends lost 0 bases and 0 bases, in that order; junction bases with no gene match: 5. The CDR3 consists of 17 residues. The germline CDR1 and CDR2 sequences are SGHRS and YFSETQ. DNA of the CDR3: TGCGCCAGCAGCTTGGGAGGACAGGGCTTCTCTGGAAACACCATATATTTT. This codes for CASSLGGQGFSGNTIYF. Variable domain in full (rest from reference TRBV5-1 and TRBJ1-3): KAGVTQTPRYLIKTRGQQVTLSCSPISGHRSVSWYQQTPGQGLQFLFEYFSETQRNKGNFPGRFSGRQFSNSRSEMNVSTLELGDSALYLCASSLGGQGFSGNTIYFGEGSWLTVV.

Ten or more counts support this clonotype. The chain links TRBV2 to TRBJ2-1; 11 nucleotides align to TRBD2. V was clipped by 4 bases and J by 0 bases; unmatched bases: 11. CDR3 size: 19 residues. The germline V gene encodes CDR1 SNHLY and CDR2 FYNNEI. The CDR3 region has the DNA TGTGCCAGCAGTGTTTGGCTAGCGGGAGGAAGCAGCTCCTACAATGAGCAGTTCTTC. Its protein is CASSVWLAGGSSSYNEQFF.

This rearrangement joins TRBV9 to TRBJ2-7, with a weak D call TRBD1 (6 bases). There are 15 residues in the CDR3. Trimming took off 4 bases at V and 2 bases at J, with 16 bases between the two ends. Germline V gene data show CDR1 as SGDLS and CDR2 as YYNGEE. The chain's CDR3 is CASSPGGEETYEQYF. DNA for the CDR3: TGTGCCAGCAGCCCTGGGGGCGAGGAGACCTACGAGCAGTACTTC.